This T cell receptor beta chain was observed in a study of T cell responses to AZD1222 COVID-19 vaccine. Findings and limits, study-wide: Along spike, vaccine-associated CD4 TCRs were found throughout, with dominance at 160-218 and 743-854. The reported proportion of spike-specific TCRs targeting unmutated variant regions was nearly half. Females outnumbered males among donors, who were mostly white British; clonal diversity was possibly underestimated.

There are 13 residues in the CDR3. Losses at the gene ends were 5 bases for V and 6 bases for J; bases not matched to a gene: 5. The germline V gene has CDR1 SEHNR and CDR2 FQNEAQ (reference sequence). Remarks on this clone: Its antigen is still unknown.

Some clones are missing from TCRdb's copy, which holds only in-frame ones; the method was immunoSEQ multiplex PCR. Of some 160,000 clones in the sample, around 94% are singletons; the top ten hold about 0.9%. Sequenced here: peripheral blood, sampled on day 0 of AZD1222 vaccination. The origin of this receptor is an adult in good health. The chain joins TRBV7-9 to TRBJ1-2, with 8 bases aligning to TRBD1. CDR3 protein: CASSTGQDDGYTF. As DNA, the CDR3 is TGTGCCAGCAGCACGGGACAGGATGATGGCTACACCTTC.